Listed below are T cell receptor beta chains from one sample, sequenced in a study of T cells in Graves' hyperthyroidism and ophthalmopathy. TCRdb passed the multiplex PCR reads through MiXCR, listing each CDR3 protein once. This table holds around 570,000 distinct CDR3 sequences, 20% found once. Input material: blood. The receptors originated from a man aged 35 to 55 with Graves' ophthalmopathy. Each CDR3 is given with its conserved first and last residue. The D gene is left open where the match is weak. A row's size may be missing; if present it is once, few, many or a size class.

abundance,j_gene,d_gene,v_gene,len,CDR3aa,CDR3nt
few,TRBJ1-2,NA,TRBV6-1,18,CASRGPGTPSVGGYGYTF,TGTGCCAGCAGGGGACCCGGGACCCCATCGGTTGGGGGCTATGGCTACACCTTC
many,TRBJ2-7,TRBD1,TRBV6-1,14,CASSSGQGYDEQYF,TGTGCCAGCAGTTCGGGACAGGGGTACGACGAGCAGTACTTC
NA,TRBJ2-2,NA,TRBV28,15,CASTKTDWDTGELFF,TGTGCCAGCACTAAGACGGACTGGGACACCGGGGAGCTGTTTTTT
many,TRBJ1-1,NA,TRBV7-3,15,CASSPNGGQGTEAFF,TGTGCCAGCAGCCCCAACGGGGGGCAGGGGACTGAAGCTTTCTTT
many,TRBJ1-5,NA,TRBV5-1,13,CASSPQGGQPQHF,TGCGCCAGCAGCCCTCAAGGGGGTCAGCCCCAGCATTTT
few,TRBJ1-2,TRBD1,TRBV7-2,15,CASSLRDRGWYGYTF,TGTGCCAGCAGCCTAAGGGACAGGGGGTGGTATGGCTACACCTTC
NA,TRBJ1-5,NA,TRBV6-2/TRBV6-3,14,CASSYPGGNQPQHF,TGTGCCAGCAGTTACCCGGGGGGCAATCAGCCCCAGCATTTT
NA,TRBJ2-7,TRBD1,TRBV20-1,14,CSAQRADRGYEQYF,TGCAGTGCTCAGAGAGCGGACAGGGGTTACGAGCAGTACTTC
many,TRBJ2-3,TRBD2,TRBV6-1,14,CASRPGGGTDTQYF,TGTGCCAGCAGACCGGGAGGGGGCACAGATACGCAGTATTTT
few,TRBJ1-5,NA,TRBV30,14,CAWSLGLRNQPQHF,TGTGCCTGGAGCTTGGGGCTCCGCAATCAGCCCCAGCATTTT
NA,TRBJ1-3,NA,TRBV10-3,15,CAISELGTSGNTIYF,TGTGCCATCAGTGAGTTAGGGACCTCTGGAAACACCATATATTTT
many,TRBJ2-1,TRBD1,TRBV6-1,14,CASRGTGDLGEQFF,TGTGCCAGCAGGGGGACAGGGGACTTGGGTGAGCAGTTCTTC
once,TRBJ2-6,TRBD2,TRBV27,17,CASRLAGGHSGANVLTF,TGTGCCAGCAGGCTAGCGGGGGGCCACTCTGGGGCCAACGTCCTGACTTTC
many,TRBJ1-1,NA,TRBV30,16,CAWSLPRPVPAAEAFF,TGTGCCTGGTCCCTGCCACGACCGGTACCCGCAGCTGAAGCTTTCTTT
NA,TRBJ2-2,TRBD1,TRBV4-1,18,CASSQVPDRADSTGELFF,TGCGCCAGCAGCCAAGTTCCGGACAGGGCGGATAGCACCGGGGAGCTGTTTTTT
many,TRBJ1-1,NA,TRBV9,12,CASSPGGSEAFF,TGTGCCAGCAGCCCGGGAGGCAGCGAAGCTTTCTTT
few,TRBJ2-7,TRBD1,TRBV5-1,15,CASSAGTGLSYEQYF,TGCGCCAGCAGCGCAGGGACAGGTTTAAGTTACGAGCAGTACTTC
NA,TRBJ1-6,NA,TRBV28,14,CASSSPAHNSPLHF,TGTGCCAGCAGTTCGCCGGCTCATAATTCACCCCTCCACTTT
many,TRBJ1-1,NA,TRBV12-3/TRBV12-4,14,CASSRGGPDYEAFF,TGTGCCAGCAGCCGGGGGGGGCCCGACTATGAAGCTTTCTTT
NA,TRBJ2-5,NA,TRBV5-6,16,CASSSYPGTLGETQYF,TGTGCCAGCAGCTCATACCCCGGGACTCTCGGGGAGACCCAGTACTTC
NA,TRBJ2-1,TRBD2,TRBV6-1,18,CASSEGGSGSGLYNEQFF,TGTGCCAGCAGTGAGGGGGGCAGCGGGAGCGGGCTCTACAATGAGCAGTTCTTC
many,TRBJ1-1,NA,TRBV9,14,CASSVGPGEAEAFF,TGTGCCAGCAGCGTGGGACCGGGCGAGGCCGAAGCTTTCTTT
many,TRBJ1-2,NA,TRBV2,16,CASSRKVGTLHYGYTF,TGTGCCAGCAGTCGAAAAGTAGGGACACTTCATTATGGCTACACCTTC
many,TRBJ2-7,TRBD2,TRBV7-3,12,CASSLSGGEQYF,TGTGCCAGCAGCTTGAGCGGGGGAGAGCAGTACTTC
few,TRBJ2-1,NA,TRBV10-3,13,CAIRRDNYNEQFF,TGTGCCATCAGGCGGGACAACTACAATGAGCAGTTCTTC
NA,TRBJ2-4,TRBD2,TRBV2,15,CASSETSGYKNIQYF,TGTGCCAGCAGTGAGACTAGCGGGTACAAAAACATTCAGTACTTC
few,TRBJ2-1,NA,TRBV6-2/TRBV6-3,16,CASSYSRSHAYNEQFF,TGTGCCAGCAGTTACTCGAGGTCACACGCGTACAATGAGCAGTTCTTC
many,TRBJ2-1,NA,TRBV20-1,14,CSASGIRILAEQFF,TGCAGTGCATCGGGTATTCGCATTTTGGCTGAGCAGTTCTTC
NA,TRBJ2-5,NA,TRBV30,14,CAWSVALVQETQYF,TGTGCCTGGAGTGTAGCCCTAGTTCAAGAGACCCAGTACTTC
many,TRBJ2-1,TRBD2,TRBV6-6,16,CASSYILAGVVREQFF,TGTGCCAGCAGTTACATACTAGCGGGAGTGGTTCGGGAGCAGTTCTTC
few,TRBJ2-1,TRBD2,TRBV7-3,16,CASRPGSGISYNEQFF,TGTGCCAGCAGGCCCGGTAGCGGGATCTCCTACAATGAGCAGTTCTTC
few,TRBJ2-7,NA,TRBV7-9,14,CASSLSRGSTEQYF,TGTGCCAGCAGCTTAAGCAGGGGCTCCACCGAGCAGTACTTC
NA,TRBJ2-4,TRBD1,TRBV30,16,CAWSVWGTVDKNIQYF,TGTGCCTGGAGTGTATGGGGGACAGTGGACAAAAACATTCAGTACTTC
few,TRBJ2-3,NA,TRBV13,14,CASSDGVYADTQYF,TGTGCCAGCAGTGACGGGGTATACGCAGATACGCAGTATTTT
NA,TRBJ1-4,NA,TRBV12-5,13,CASGLVHYEKLFF,TGTGCTAGTGGTTTGGTACATTATGAAAAACTGTTTTTT